A single sample gave rise to the 30 T cell receptor beta chains below, sequenced in a study of response to subunit inactivated influenza vaccine. TCRdb re-analysed the RT-PCR reads in MiXCR, keeping a single row per CDR3 protein. The top ten hold 6.5% to 8.5% of the sample, which has about 700,000 distinct CDR3 sequences, 14% seen once. Sequencing was performed on PBMCs from blood, taken 14 to 15 days before vaccination. Source of these receptors: a middle-aged man who received an inactivated influenza vaccine.

This chain links TRBV5-1 with TRBJ2-1; D is perhaps TRBD1 or TRBD2 (5 bases each). Trimming cost V 0 bases and J 6 bases, with 16 bases left between them. Germline lookup yields CDR1 SGHRS and CDR2 YFSETQ. This CDR3 has 16 amino acids. CDR3 residues: CASSLGPGTASNEQFF. DNA for the CDR3: TGCGCCAGCAGCTTGGGACCCGGGACGGCTAGCAATGAGCAGTTCTTC.

The V and J genes are TRBV28 and TRBJ2-1; weak D call: TRBD2 (5 bases). V was pared by 1 base and J by 8 bases, with 18 bases between. This CDR3 has 16 residues. From germline, CDR1 is MDHEN and CDR2 SYDVKM. The CDR3 DNA sequence: TGTGCCAGCAGTTTATTTGAGGGTCTTCCCTGGGATGAGCAGTTCTTC. It is translated as CASSLFEGLPWDEQFF.

The rearrangement joins TRBV5-1 to TRBJ2-1, with TRBD1 identical over 8 bases. The germline V gene encodes CDR1 SGHRS and CDR2 YFSETQ. J lost 1 base, V lost 0 bases, and 15 bases had no gene match. This CDR3 is built from 20 residues. The CDR3 region is CASSLDLFQRTGKSYNEQFF. For the CDR3, the DNA is TGCGCCAGCAGCTTGGATTTATTCCAGAGGACAGGGAAGTCCTACAATGAGCAGTTCTTC.

This clonotype has just a few counts. The V call is TRBV20-1, the J call TRBJ1-4; D not resolved. V was clipped by 0 bases and J by 5 bases, with 10 bases between them. Germline CDR1 is DFQATT and CDR2 is SNEGSKA (reference sequence). This CDR3 has 14 residues. CDR3 sequence reads: CSARDTRRNEKLFF. In DNA, the CDR3 is TGCAGTGCTAGAGATACACGGAGGAATGAAAAACTGTTTTTT.

This clonotype was seen repeatedly, ten times or more. The V and J genes are TRBV7-9 and TRBJ2-7; the D gene is possibly TRBD2 (5 bases). Germline V CDR1 and CDR2: SEHNR, FQNEAQ (reference sequence). The length of the CDR3 is 16 residues. The V end was cut by 5 bases, the J end by 1 base, with 18 bases between. The CDR3: CASSTDRTRRSYEQYF. The DNA for the CDR3 is TGTGCCAGCAGCACCGACCGGACTCGAAGGTCCTACGAGCAGTACTTC.

The table lists this clonotype with a few counts. The rearrangement uses TRBV20-1 and TRBJ2-1, with 8 bases identical to TRBD2. The V gene's germline CDR1 is DFQATT and CDR2 SNEGSKA (reference sequence). CDR3 length equals 14 residues. This CDR3 reads CRLHGGATHNEQFF. CDR3 DNA sequence: TGCAGACTACACGGGGGGGCAACCCACAATGAGCAGTTCTTC.

This clonotype was seen repeatedly, ten times or more. The V call is TRBV13, the J call TRBJ2-2; 7 nucleotides agree with TRBD2. CDR1 and CDR2 from the germline V gene are PRHDT and FYEKMQ (reference sequence). V gave up 1 base and J gave up 4 bases; unmatched junction bases: 3. The CDR3 runs 15 residues. CDR3 nucleotides: TGTGCCAGCAGCTTAGCGGGGGGTCCCACCGGGGAGCTGTTTTTT. It is translated as CASSLAGGPTGELFF.

In its sample, this clonotype was seen a few times. The J gene is TRBJ2-1, the V gene TRBV19, with a possible D match to TRBD1 (6 bases). CDR3 length: 16 amino acids. Germline assignment: CDR1 LNHDA and CDR2 SQIVND (reference sequence). V lost 6 bases to trimming and J lost 0 bases, with 15 bases between them. Written as DNA, the CDR3 is TGTGCCAGTAGACCCCGGACAGATAGCTCCTACAATGAGCAGTTCTTC. It codes for CASRPRTDSSYNEQFF.

This clonotype was observed at least ten times. The J gene is TRBJ2-1, the V gene TRBV29-1; TRBD2 matches at 7 bases. Per the germline V gene, CDR1 is SQVTM and CDR2 is ANQGSEA. This CDR3 comprises 17 residues. Germline trimming cut 5 bases from V and 0 bases from J; bases unmatched to any gene: 13. CDR3 DNA: TGCAGCGTTCTAGGGGAGGCGGGAGTAGTCTCCTACAATGAGCAGTTCTTC. Its translation is CSVLGEAGVVSYNEQFF.

V usage is TRBV7-6 and J usage is TRBJ2-2; no definite D call. Trimming removed 1 base at V and 0 bases at J, with 15 bases between. The CDR3 covers 18 residues. Looked up from germline, CDR1 is SGHVS and CDR2 is FNYEAQ. Here the CDR3 DNA reads TGTGCCAGCAGCTTAGGTTCTCATGGGCACACGAACACCGGGGAGCTGTTTTTT. Protein: CASSLGSHGHTNTGELFF.

This clonotype was seen more than once but under ten times. This sequence joins TRBV6-5 and TRBJ1-2, with a possible D match to TRBD1 (6 bases). The germline gives CDR1 MNHEY, CDR2 SVGAGI. The CDR3 loop spans 13 amino acids. Trimming removed 2 bases from V and 7 bases from J, with 11 bases in between. The CDR3 DNA reads TGTGCCAGCAGTTACGCACAGGGAGGTGGCTACACCTTC. Protein sequence: CASSYAQGGGYTF.

This clonotype was seen only a few times. One end of the junction varies from germline; a read error may be responsible. The J gene is TRBJ2-1, the V gene TRBV7-7, with D perhaps matching TRBD2 (6 bases). The CDR3 has 16 residues. The germline gives CDR1 SSHAT, CDR2 FNYEAQ (reference sequence). The CDR3 region is CASSLRWEVGYNEQFF. For the CDR3, the DNA is TGTGCTAGCAGCTTACGGTGGGAGGTGGGGTACAATGAGCAGTTCTTC.

This clonotype was observed many times. The rearrangement links TRBV29-1 to TRBJ2-7, with D perhaps matching TRBD1 (5 bases). Trimming removed 3 bases at V and 4 bases at J, with 10 bases between. This CDR3 has 12 residues. The germline V gene encodes CDR1 SQVTM and CDR2 ANQGSEA. This chain's CDR3 is CSVESGRYEQYF. The CDR3 nucleotides read TGCAGCGTTGAGTCAGGGCGATACGAGCAGTACTTC.

This clonotype was detected a few times. The CDR3 loop is CASSPVTGGWKTQYF. DNA for the CDR3: TGTGCCAGCAGTCCAGTGACAGGGGGCTGGAAGACCCAGTACTTC. The chain couples TRBV6-1 to TRBJ2-5, with 10 bases matching TRBD1. Per germline, CDR1 MNHNS and CDR2 SASEGT. Trimming took 5 bases from V and 6 from J; bases not matched to a gene: 9. The CDR3 sequence is 15 residues long.

This clonotype was picked up a small number of times. This rearrangement joins TRBV12-3 or TRBV12-4 to TRBJ2-1, with 7 bases identical to TRBD2. Germline trimming cut 5 bases from V and 4 bases from J; bases unmatched to any gene: 11. The CDR3 runs to 16 residues. The CDR3 DNA is TGTGCCAGCAGTGGCCCGTCTAGCGGATTTTACAATGAGCAGTTCTTC. Protein product: CASSGPSSGFYNEQFF.

This clonotype was observed a handful of times. This rearrangement joins TRBV10-3 to TRBJ1-6; the match to TRBD1 covers 10 bases. The CDR3 is 15 residues long. With 6 bases clipped from V and 5 bases from J, the junction kept 4 bases outside the gene matches. Germline assignment: CDR1 ENHRY and CDR2 SYGVKD. Here the CDR3 reads CAIRRGQGDNSPLHF. CDR3 coding DNA: TGTGCCATCAGGCGAGGACAGGGGGATAATTCACCCCTCCACTTT.

This clonotype was detected a few times. The CDR3 DNA reads as TGTGCCAGCAGTTATACCGACTTCTCTTTGTTCTTC. Protein sequence: CASSYTDFSLFF. The chain recombines TRBV28 with TRBJ2-1; D is undetermined. The CDR3 contains 12 residues. Trimming took 4 bases from V and 15 from J, leaving 16 bases between them. Germline CDR1 reads MDHEN; CDR2 reads SYDVKM. Full variable domain (missing parts from reference TRBV28 and TRBJ2-1): DVKVTQSSRYLVKRTGEKVFLECVQDMDHENMFWYRQDPGLGLRLIYFSYDVKMKEKGDIPEGYSVSREKKERFSLILESASTNQTSMYLCASSYTDFSLFFGPGTRLTVL.

This clonotype came up many times. The CDR3 sequence: CASSPVLREVYNEQFF. CDR3 nucleotides: TGTGCCAGCAGCCCAGTCTTACGGGAGGTCTACAATGAGCAGTTCTTC. The rearrangement joins TRBV7-2 to TRBJ2-1; 7 bases map to TRBD2. The length of the CDR3 is 16 residues. The V gene's germline CDR1 is SGHTA and CDR2 FQGNSA. After removal of 5 bases from V and 3 bases from J, the junction contained 10 bases not matched to a gene. The entire variable domain, with the rest obtained from reference TRBV7-2 and TRBJ2-1, is as follows: GAGVSQSPSNKVTEKGKDVELRCDPISGHTALYWYRQSLGQGLEFLIYFQGNSAPDKSGLPSDRFSAERTGGSVSTLTIQRTQQEDSAVYLCASSPVLREVYNEQFFGPGTRLTVL.

This clonotype was seen a handful of times. The chain is built from TRBV5-5 and TRBJ1-2; 9 nucleotides align to TRBD1. The CDR3 runs to 16 residues. Per the germline V gene, CDR1 is SGHKS and CDR2 is YYEKEE (reference sequence). V dropped 2 bases and J dropped 3; count of bases not matched to a gene: 8. The CDR3 reads CASSFTDRGPYYGYTF. The CDR3 region has the DNA TGTGCCAGCAGCTTTACGGACAGGGGCCCTTACTATGGCTACACCTTC.

In this sample, this clonotype turned up many times. The V call is TRBV27, the J call TRBJ2-1; 8 positions match TRBD2. The length of the CDR3 is 15 residues. The germline gives CDR1 MNHEY, CDR2 SMNVEV (reference sequence). V was pared by 2 bases and J by 9 bases, with 9 bases of the junction left unmatched. CDR3 amino acids: CASSLKGGGTPEQFF. As DNA, the CDR3 is TGTGCCAGCAGTTTAAAAGGCGGGGGGACCCCTGAGCAGTTCTTC.

This clonotype showed up many times. Written as DNA, the CDR3 is TGTGCCAGCAGCCTGATTGCCTCCTACGAGCAGTACTTC. Amino acids: CASSLIASYEQYF. This chain joins TRBV5-6 and TRBJ2-7, with D unclear. CDR1 and CDR2 from the germline V gene are SGHDT and YYEEEE. Between the trimmed V and J ends, which lost 4 bases and 0 bases, there was a span of 8 bases. The CDR3 has 13 amino acids.

This clonotype was observed a few times. The gene calls are TRBV24-1 and TRBJ2-6; the match to TRBD1 covers 12 bases. This CDR3 is 24 amino acids long. Germline-derived CDR1 and CDR2 are KGHDR and SFDVKD. V was clipped by 0 bases and J by 2 bases; unmatched bases: 19. The CDR3 reads CATSDLKSAPGQGAPSPGANVLTF. The CDR3 DNA reads as TGTGCCACCAGTGATTTGAAATCGGCTCCGGGACAGGGGGCCCCCAGCCCTGGGGCCAACGTCCTGACTTTC.

This chain connects TRBV12-3 or TRBV12-4 to TRBJ2-2, with D unclear. Trimming stripped 6 bases from V and 2 bases from J, with 13 bases between. This CDR3 is 15 amino acids long. CDR3 loop: CASRVARLNTGELFF. The CDR3 DNA sequence: TGTGCCAGCAGAGTCGCCAGGCTCAACACCGGGGAGCTGTTTTTT.

This clonotype showed up just a few times. The chain has TRBV7-9 and TRBJ2-7, with D uncertain. Germline CDR1 reads SEHNR; CDR2 reads FQNEAQ (reference sequence). Trimming took off 3 bases at V and 1 base at J, with 10 bases between the two ends. CDR3 length: 14 residues. CDR3 region: CASSLKTVSYEQYF. CDR3 coding DNA: TGTGCCAGCAGCTTGAAGACCGTGTCCTACGAGCAGTACTTC. The entire variable domain, with the rest obtained from reference TRBV7-9 and TRBJ2-7, is as follows: DTGVSQNPRHKITKRGQNVTFRCDPISEHNRLYWYRQTLGQGPEFLTYFQNEAQLEKSRLLSDRFSAERPKGSFSTLEIQRTEQGDSAMYLCASSLKTVSYEQYFGPGTRLTVT.

This clonotype was found many times. This chain links TRBV7-2 with TRBJ1-1, with D perhaps TRBD1 (6 bases). Germline V gene data show CDR1 as SGHTA and CDR2 as FQGNSA. There are 15 residues in the CDR3. V was trimmed by 5 bases and J by 3 bases, leaving 16 bases between them. The CDR3 sequence: CASSTLGAVDTEAFF. In nucleotides, the CDR3 is TGTGCCAGCAGCACCTTGGGGGCAGTCGACACTGAAGCTTTCTTT.

The chain couples TRBV20-1 to TRBJ2-3, with TRBD2 identical over 9 bases. The CDR3 runs to 12 residues. Germline assignment: CDR1 DFQATT and CDR2 SNEGSKA (reference sequence). V was pared by 7 bases and J by 6 bases, with 5 bases of the junction left unmatched. CDR3 coding DNA: TGCAGTGAATCTAGCGGGGTCGATACGCAGTATTTT. Its translation: CSESSGVDTQYF.

The rearrangement joins TRBV12-3 or TRBV12-4 to TRBJ1-1; no definite D call. Trimming cost V 3 bases and J 6 bases, with 5 bases left between them. This CDR3 comprises 11 residues. The CDR3 protein is CASSLKAEAFF. The CDR3 DNA reads as TGTGCCAGCAGTTTGAAGGCTGAAGCTTTCTTT.

The rearrangement links TRBV24-1 to TRBJ2-3; 13 bases align to TRBD2. The junction had 4 bases not matched to a gene; V was cut back by 2 bases and J by 0 bases. The length of the CDR3 is 18 residues. Germline V gene data show CDR1 as KGHDR and CDR2 as SFDVKD. CDR3 coding DNA: TGTGCCACCAGTGATTCAGGACTAGCGGGAGTGAGCACAGATACGCAGTATTTT. This encodes CATSDSGLAGVSTDTQYF.

The sample holds a few counts of this clonotype. The chain combines TRBV7-2 with TRBJ1-3; D may be TRBD1 (6 bases). The CDR3 has 16 residues. The germline gives CDR1 SGHTA, CDR2 FQGNSA. Trimming shortened V by 3 bases and J by 2 bases, and 14 bases separated the two germline ends. This CDR3 is CASSLVTGGAGNTIYF. Here the CDR3 DNA reads TGTGCCAGCAGCTTGGTGACAGGAGGGGCTGGAAACACCATATATTTT.

This clonotype has more than one count but fewer than ten. The gene calls are TRBV11-1 and TRBJ2-1, with D perhaps TRBD1 (5 bases). Germline CDR1 reads SGHAT; CDR2 reads FQDESV (reference sequence). The V end lost 2 bases, the J end lost 2 bases, and 16 bases lay between the germline ends. CDR3 length: 17 residues. CDR3 loop: CASSLSRWQGTYNEQFF. As DNA, the CDR3 is TGTGCCAGCAGCTTATCTCGTTGGCAGGGCACCTACAATGAGCAGTTCTTC. Complete variable domain (other parts from reference TRBV11-1 and TRBJ2-1): EAEVAQSPRYKITEKSQAVAFWCDPISGHATLYWYRQILGQGPELLVQFQDESVVDDSQLPKDRFSAERLKGVDSTLKIQPAELGDSAMYLCASSLSRWQGTYNEQFFGPGTRLTVL.